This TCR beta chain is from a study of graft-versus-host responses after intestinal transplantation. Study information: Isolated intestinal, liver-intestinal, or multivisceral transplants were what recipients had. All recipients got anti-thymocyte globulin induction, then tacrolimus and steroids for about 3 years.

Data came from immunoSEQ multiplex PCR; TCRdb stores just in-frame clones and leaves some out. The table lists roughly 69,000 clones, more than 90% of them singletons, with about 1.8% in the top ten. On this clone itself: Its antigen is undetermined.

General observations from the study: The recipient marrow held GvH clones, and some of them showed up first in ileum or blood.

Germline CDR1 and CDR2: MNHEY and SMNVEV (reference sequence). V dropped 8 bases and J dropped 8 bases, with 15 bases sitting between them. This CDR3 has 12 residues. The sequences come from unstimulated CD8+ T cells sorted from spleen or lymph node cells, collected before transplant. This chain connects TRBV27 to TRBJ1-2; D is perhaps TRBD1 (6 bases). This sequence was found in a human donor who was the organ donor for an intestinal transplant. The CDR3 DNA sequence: TGTGCCAGCGGACCATACAGGGACGGCTACACCTTC. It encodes CASGPYRDGYTF.